The source of this TCR beta chain is a study of blood T cell repertoires in COVID-19. Sequenced by immunoSEQ multiplex PCR; TCRdb stores in-frame clones only, minus some. The repertoire holds under 90,000 clones, with about 68% as singletons. This clone was counted only a few times. Specimen: peripheral blood. The sequence was collected from a man aged 45 to 65 with active or convalescent COVID-19.

The CDR3 loop reads CASSLIRGTEAFF. The CDR3 DNA reads TGTGCCAGCAGCTTGATCCGAGGGACTGAAGCTTTCTTT. The rearrangement uses TRBV5-8 and TRBJ1-1, with unresolved D. Germline loops: CDR1 SGHTS, CDR2 YDEGEE. The V end was cut by 1 base, the J end by 5 bases, with 9 bases between. The CDR3 extends over 13 amino acids.